This entry lists 26 T cell receptor beta chains sequenced from one sample in a study of blood T cell repertoires in COVID-19. Sequencing was performed with immunoSEQ multiplex PCR; in TCRdb, only in-frame clones are kept and a portion is missing. The sample includes 250,000 to 350,000 clones, approximately 86% seen only once; the top ten take 2% to 3%. Sequenced sample: peripheral blood. Source of these receptors: a young man with active or convalescent COVID-19.

The chain combines TRBV27 with TRBJ2-1, with 11 bases matching TRBD2. Germline V gene sequence: CDR1 MNHEY, CDR2 SMNVEV (reference sequence). V was pared by 6 bases and J by 5 bases, with 9 bases of the junction left unmatched. The CDR3 is made up of 16 amino acids. Written as DNA, the CDR3 is TGTGCCAGCAGCCTGCCGGGACTAGCGGAAAACAATGAGCAGTTCTTC. Translating gives CASSLPGLAENNEQFF.

This chain links TRBV7-2 with TRBJ2-3, with 10 bases that match TRBD2. The CDR3 is 15 amino acids. Trimming took 6 bases from V and 5 from J; bases not matched to a gene: 8. CDR1 is SGHTA and CDR2 is FQGNSA in the germline V gene. This CDR3 is CASRPSGGGVDTQYF. For the CDR3, the DNA is TGTGCCAGCAGACCTAGCGGGGGTGGGGTAGATACGCAGTATTTT.

The chain recombines TRBV13 with TRBJ2-5, with 8 bases lining up with TRBD2. Germline trimming cut 5 bases from V and 5 bases from J; bases unmatched to any gene: 4. Germline loops: CDR1 PRHDT, CDR2 FYEKMQ (reference sequence). The CDR3 is 13 amino acids. The CDR3, as DNA: TGTGCCAGCAGCGGTCGGGGGGGCGAGACCCAGTACTTC. It specifies CASSGRGGETQYF.

This chain links TRBV9 with TRBJ2-3; no reliable D call. The germline CDR1 and CDR2 sequences are SGDLS and YYNGEE. Trimming took 0 bases from V and 3 from J, leaving 8 bases between them. The CDR3 has 14 amino acids. The CDR3: CASSVEPGTDTQYF. In DNA, the CDR3 is TGTGCCAGCAGCGTAGAACCAGGAACAGATACGCAGTATTTT. The whole variable domain, remainder taken from reference TRBV9 and TRBJ2-3, is DSGVTQTPKHLITATGQRVTLRCSPRSGDLSVYWYQQSLDQGLQFLIQYYNGEERAKGNILERFSAQQFPDLHSELNLSSLELGDSALYFCASSVEPGTDTQYFGPGTRLTVL.

V is TRBV5-4 and J is TRBJ2-5, with TRBD2 identical over 7 bases. This CDR3 is 15 amino acids long. Germline assignment: CDR1 SGHNT and CDR2 YYREEE (reference sequence). V shed 3 bases and J 3 bases; nucleotides not matched to a gene: 8. CDR3 bases: TGTGCCAGCAGCTCCACGGGGAGCGGGAAAGAGACCCAGTACTTC. This sequence encodes CASSSTGSGKETQYF.

The chain employs TRBV15 and TRBJ2-7; no firm D call. CDR3 size: 15 residues. Germline assignment: CDR1 LNHNV and CDR2 YYDKDF (reference sequence). Between the trimmed V and J ends, which lost 4 bases and 3 bases, there was a span of 16 bases. The chain's CDR3 is CATSIGDSQLYEQYF. Written as DNA, the CDR3 is TGTGCCACCAGCATCGGAGACTCCCAGCTCTACGAGCAGTACTTC.

This chain links TRBV5-1 with TRBJ2-7, with D unclear. Germline V gene data show CDR1 as SGHRS and CDR2 as YFSETQ. CDR3 length equals 14 residues. V was cut by 1 base and J by 0 bases, with 8 bases left in between. CDR3 nucleotides: TGCGCCAGCAGCTTGAGTTTTAGCTCCTACGAGCAGTACTTC. Translating it yields CASSLSFSSYEQYF.

This chain joins TRBV7-2 and TRBJ2-1; no firm D call. The CDR3 contains 17 residues. Germline lookup yields CDR1 SGHTA and CDR2 FQGNSA. V was cut by 4 bases and J by 2 bases, with 18 bases left in between. CDR3 loop: CASSSRSPGSTYNEQFF. The CDR3 DNA sequence: TGTGCCAGCAGCTCAAGATCTCCTGGTAGCACCTACAATGAGCAGTTCTTC.

The CDR3 region has the DNA TGTGCCAGCAGCCCAAGGGACAGGGCGAACACTGAAGCTTTCTTT. Translating gives CASSPRDRANTEAFF. The V and J genes are TRBV3-1 (or the pseudogene TRBV3-2) and TRBJ1-1; 9 positions match TRBD1. The CDR3 runs 15 residues. J gave up 1 base and V 4 bases, and 4 bases lay outside the gene matches. The germline gives CDR1 LGHDT, CDR2 YNNKEL (reference sequence).

The CDR3 bases are TGTGCCAGCAGCCATAAGGGGACAGGGAAGAGATACAGGAATGGCTACACCTTC. Translated, it gives CASSHKGTGKRYRNGYTF. V and J are TRBV3-1 (or the pseudogene TRBV3-2) and TRBJ1-2, with 9 nucleotides matching TRBD1. Germline-derived CDR1 and CDR2 are LGHDT and YNNKEL (reference sequence). CDR3 length: 18 amino acids. The trim removed 3 bases at V and 6 bases at J, leaving 17 bases unmatched.

The CDR3 sequence: CASSLVPRGKDYGYTF. CDR3 sequence (DNA): TGTGCCAGCAGTTTGGTCCCCAGGGGGAAAGACTATGGCTACACCTTC. V and J are TRBV6-6 and TRBJ1-2; 7 positions agree with TRBD1. CDR3 length: 16 amino acids. Germline loops: CDR1 MNHNY, CDR2 SVGAGI (reference sequence). Trimming cost V 4 bases and J 3 bases; bases outside gene matches: 11.

The CDR3 DNA reads as TGTGCCAGCAGTTACTCGGGCAGCCAAGAGACCCAGTACTTC. Its translation is CASSYSGSQETQYF. The chain links TRBV6-5 to TRBJ2-5; no clear D. Trimming took 0 bases from V and 1 from J, leaving 6 bases between them. Germline assignment: CDR1 MNHEY and CDR2 SVGAGI. This CDR3 is 14 amino acids long.

The chain uses TRBV10-1 and TRBJ2-5, with unresolved D. Per germline, CDR1 WNHNN and CDR2 SYGVQD (reference sequence). The germline V and J ends were trimmed by 2 bases and 4 bases, with 5 bases remaining between them. The CDR3 has 12 residues. CDR3 coding DNA: TGCGCCAGCAGTGAGAACTTAGAGACCCAGTACTTC. This translates into CASSENLETQYF.

The V call is TRBV11-2, the J call TRBJ2-3; 7 nucleotides align to TRBD1. V dropped 3 bases and J dropped 4; count of bases not matched to a gene: 10. CDR1 SGHAT and CDR2 FQNNGV come from the germline V gene. The CDR3 totals 16 residues. The CDR3 loop reads CASSFGTARFSDTQYF. For the CDR3, the DNA is TGTGCCAGCAGCTTTGGGACAGCCAGATTCTCAGATACGCAGTATTTT.

The chain joins TRBV2 to TRBJ2-1, with TRBD2 matching 14 bases. The CDR3 consists of 14 residues. Losses at the gene ends were 9 bases for V and 7 bases for J; bases not matched to a gene: 5. CDR1 and CDR2 (germline): SNHLY, FYNNEI. The CDR3 region has the DNA TGTGCCAGACAGGGACTAGCGGGAGAGAATGAGCAGTTCTTC. It yields the protein CARQGLAGENEQFF.

This chain joins TRBV11-2 and TRBJ1-1; D uncertain. Trimming stripped 1 base from V and 5 bases from J, with 8 bases between. CDR3 length equals 13 residues. From germline, CDR1 is SGHAT and CDR2 FQNNGV. CDR3 region: CASSLGSQTEAFF. CDR3 DNA: TGTGCCAGCAGCTTAGGTAGTCAAACTGAAGCTTTCTTT. Full variable domain (rest looked up from reference TRBV11-2 and TRBJ1-1): EAGVAQSPRYKIIEKRQSVAFWCNPISGHATLYWYQQILGQGPKLLIQFQNNGVVDDSQLPKDRFSAERLKGVDSTLKIQPAKLEDSAVYLCASSLGSQTEAFFGQGTRLTVV.

The J gene is TRBJ2-5, the V gene TRBV10-2; 11 bases line up with TRBD1. Germline V gene lookup returns CDR1 WSHSY and CDR2 SAAADI. Trimming removed 6 bases from V and 7 bases from J; junction bases left unmatched: 7. This CDR3 has 14 residues. In DNA form, the CDR3 reads TGCGCCAGCAGCATGGGACAGGGGGTAGGGACCCAGTACTTC. It codes for CASSMGQGVGTQYF.

The V call is TRBV2, the J call TRBJ1-1; TRBD1 agrees at 8 bases. Trimming took 10 bases from V and 4 from J; bases not matched to a gene: 5. The CDR3 has 12 amino acids. Germline V gene data show CDR1 as SNHLY and CDR2 as FYNNEI. The CDR3 DNA is TGTGCCACCCAGGGGGCAGGCACTGAAGCTTTCTTT. Encoded protein: CATQGAGTEAFF.

The chain uses TRBV6-5 and TRBJ1-1; 9 nucleotides agree with TRBD1. Germline V gene lookup returns CDR1 MNHEY and CDR2 SVGAGI. This CDR3 is built from 14 residues. With 0 bases clipped from V and 4 bases from J, the junction kept 0 bases outside the gene matches. The CDR3 sequence: CASSYSTGGTEAFF. The CDR3, as DNA: TGTGCCAGCAGTTACTCGACAGGGGGCACTGAAGCTTTCTTT.

This clone was observed once. The chain is built from TRBV7-9 and TRBJ1-1, with D possibly TRBD1 on 6 matching bases. CDR1 and CDR2 from the germline V gene are SEHNR and FQNEAQ (reference sequence). CDR3 length equals 16 residues. V dropped 2 bases and J dropped 0 bases, with 13 bases sitting between them. The CDR3 protein is CASSLFLGQLNTEAFF. CDR3 nucleotides: TGTGCCAGCAGCTTATTTCTCGGACAGTTGAACACTGAAGCTTTCTTT.

The chain is built from TRBV2 and TRBJ1-2; 10 bases map to TRBD1. Germline V gene data show CDR1 as SNHLY and CDR2 as FYNNEI. This CDR3 contains 13 residues. V lost 6 bases and J lost 7; bases outside the gene matches: 5. This chain's CDR3 is CASRGQGQGGYTF. CDR3 bases: TGTGCCAGCAGGGGACAGGGGCAGGGTGGCTACACCTTC.

The J gene is TRBJ2-7, the V gene TRBV7-6; TRBD1 aligns across 11 bases. J lost 3 bases, V lost 5 bases, and 6 bases had no gene match. Germline V gene sequence: CDR1 SGHVS, CDR2 FNYEAQ. CDR3 size: 15 residues. Here the CDR3 DNA reads TGTGCCAGCAGCCCGGGACAGGGGGGAATCTACGAGCAGTACTTC. This translates into CASSPGQGGIYEQYF. Looking up the rest from reference TRBV7-6 and TRBJ2-7 gives the full variable domain: GAGVSQSPRYKVTKRGQDVALRCDPISGHVSLYWYRQALGQGPEFLTYFNYEAQQDKSGLPNDRFSAERPEGSISTLTIQRTEQRDSAMYRCASSPGQGGIYEQYFGPGTRLTVT.

The rearrangement joins TRBV9 to TRBJ2-5; 8 bases line up with TRBD2. V shed 3 bases and J 3 bases; nucleotides not matched to a gene: 16. Germline lookup yields CDR1 SGDLS and CDR2 YYNGEE. The CDR3 has 18 amino acids. CDR3 DNA sequence: TGTGCCAGCAGCGCCGGAAGAGGGACTAGTGGGGGGAAAGAGACCCAGTACTTC. The encoded protein is CASSAGRGTSGGKETQYF.

This clone was seen just once. The chain combines TRBV3-1 (or the pseudogene TRBV3-2) with TRBJ1-5; D not resolved. The germline V and J ends were trimmed by 1 base and 6 bases, with 7 bases remaining between them. The germline V gene has CDR1 LGHDT and CDR2 YNNKEL (reference sequence). The CDR3 sequence is 13 residues long. CDR3 sequence: CASSQGISQPQHF. In nucleotides, the CDR3 is TGTGCCAGCAGCCAAGGTATCAGTCAGCCCCAGCATTTT.

V gene TRBV6-2 or TRBV6-3 combines with J gene TRBJ2-5, with TRBD2 matching over 9 bases. The CDR3 loop spans 15 amino acids. The germline V gene has CDR1 MNHEY and CDR2 SVGEGT. V dropped 2 bases and J dropped 5; count of bases not matched to a gene: 6. This chain's CDR3 is CASSYGGGGAETQYF. CDR3 coding DNA: TGTGCCAGCAGTTACGGTGGCGGGGGGGCTGAGACCCAGTACTTC.

V is TRBV5-4 and J is TRBJ2-5; a possible D gene is TRBD2 (5 bases). Trimming cost V 3 bases and J 1 base, with 7 bases left between them. The CDR3 consists of 13 residues. Germline CDR1 and CDR2: SGHNT and YYREEE (reference sequence). CDR3 region: CASSWTVQETQYF. In DNA form, the CDR3 reads TGTGCCAGCAGCTGGACTGTCCAAGAGACCCAGTACTTC.